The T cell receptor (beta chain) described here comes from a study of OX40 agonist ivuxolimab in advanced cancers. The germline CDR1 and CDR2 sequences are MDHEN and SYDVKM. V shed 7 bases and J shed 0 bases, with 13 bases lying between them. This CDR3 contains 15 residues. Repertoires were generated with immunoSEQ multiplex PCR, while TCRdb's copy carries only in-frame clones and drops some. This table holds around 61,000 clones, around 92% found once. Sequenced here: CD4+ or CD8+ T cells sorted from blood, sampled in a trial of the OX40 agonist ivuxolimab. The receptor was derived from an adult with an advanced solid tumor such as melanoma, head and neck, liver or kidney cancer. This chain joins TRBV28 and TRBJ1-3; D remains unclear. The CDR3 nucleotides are TGTGCCAGCACCCTCGACGGAAGCTCTGGAAACACCATATATTTT. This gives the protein CASTLDGSSGNTIYF.